These 21 T cell receptor beta chains were sequenced from one sample in a study of cytotoxic CD8 clonotypes in ibrutinib-treated CLL (dated by TCRdb to about 2021). The library relied on the immunoSEQ multiplex PCR assay. As stored in TCRdb, this immuneACCESS dataset retains in-frame rearrangements with V and J assigned. A fraction of the clones does not appear; measured against another copy, unresolved V genes explain less than half of the discrepancy, and the remainder lacks a known reason. The sample profile shows roughly 30,000 clones; 70% to 80% of them were found once. The top ten constitute 51% of the sample. The source was PBMCs, collected after 36 months of ibrutinib treatment. The receptors were gathered from a human donor with chronic lymphocytic leukemia.

The rearrangement joins TRBV6-5 to TRBJ1-1; the D is unclear. Germline values: CDR1 MNHEY, CDR2 SVGAGI. The CDR3 consists of 15 residues. V shed 6 bases and J shed 2 bases, with 16 bases lying between them. CDR3 in amino acids: CASSSPTQTNTEAFF. CDR3 coding DNA: TGTGCCAGCAGCTCTCCGACGCAAACTAACACTGAAGCTTTCTTT.

The chain recombines TRBV7-8 with TRBJ2-7; D might be TRBD1 (6 bases). V lost 4 bases and J lost 1, with 14 bases in between. CDR1 and CDR2 from the germline V gene are SGHVS and FQNEAQ. This CDR3 has 15 amino acids. CDR3 residues: CASSYSGQGSYEQYF. DNA of the CDR3: TGTGCCAGCAGCTATTCTGGTCAGGGGTCCTACGAGCAGTACTTC.

The chain couples TRBV19 to TRBJ1-5; 10 bases are a match to TRBD1. Looked up from germline, CDR1 is LNHDA and CDR2 is SQIVND (reference sequence). After removal of 3 bases from V and 0 bases from J, the junction contained 2 bases not matched to a gene. This CDR3 is built from 16 residues. The CDR3, as DNA: TGTGCCAGTAGTATGGGACAGGGGCTTAGCAATCAGCCCCAGCATTTT. Its protein product is CASSMGQGLSNQPQHF. Full variable domain (missing parts from reference TRBV19 and TRBJ1-5): DGGITQSPKYLFRKEGQNVTLSCEQNLNHDAMYWYRQDPGQGLRLIYYSQIVNDFQKGDIAEGYSVSREKKESFPLTVTSAQKNPTAFYLCASSMGQGLSNQPQHFGDGTRLSIL.

In this sample, this clone turned up once. The rearrangement links TRBV27 to TRBJ1-1, with D tentatively TRBD1 (6 bases). Germline V lookup: CDR1 MNHEY, CDR2 SMNVEV (reference sequence). The CDR3 has 14 amino acids. The ends were cut back, 3 bases at V and 8 bases at J, with 16 bases in the middle. The CDR3 nucleotides read TGTGCCAGCAGTTTTGTTCCGGGGGCATGGGAAGCTTTCTTT. Protein: CASSFVPGAWEAFF.

This clone was recorded only once. The rearrangement uses TRBV7-2 and TRBJ2-7; D ambiguous. The V end was cut by 0 bases, the J end by 2 bases, with 8 bases between. Germline V gene data show CDR1 as SGHTA and CDR2 as FQGNSA. The CDR3 runs to 14 residues. CDR3 loop: CASSLASVTYEQYF. In nucleotides, the CDR3 is TGTGCCAGCAGCTTAGCTTCTGTTACCTACGAGCAGTACTTC.

The V and J genes are TRBV7-9 and TRBJ1-4; 10 nucleotides align to TRBD1. Germline CDR1 SEHNR, CDR2 FQNEAQ (reference sequence). The ends lost 5 bases at V and 6 bases at J; junction bases unmatched: 9. The CDR3 has 16 residues. The CDR3 nucleotides read TGTGCCAGCAGCCTTTCCTCCGGGACAGGGGATGAAAAACTGTTTTTT. It encodes CASSLSSGTGDEKLFF.

This clone was recorded a few times. The rearrangement uses TRBV2 and TRBJ2-5, with D hard to call. The CDR3 length is 14 residues. Trimming cost V 4 bases and J 3 bases, with 12 bases left between them. Germline-derived CDR1 and CDR2 are SNHLY and FYNNEI. The CDR3 protein is CASSVVFLEETQYF. The CDR3 region has the DNA TGTGCCAGCAGTGTTGTCTTTCTTGAAGAGACCCAGTACTTC.

V is TRBV19 and J is TRBJ1-2, with D perhaps TRBD1 (5 bases). Trimming left V 6 bases short and J 1 base short, with 12 bases between. CDR1 and CDR2 (germline): LNHDA, SQIVND (reference sequence). The CDR3 has 14 amino acids. This CDR3 reads CASSQPGHNYGYTF. The CDR3 nucleotides read TGTGCCAGTAGCCAGCCAGGACATAACTATGGCTACACCTTC.

This clone has a single count. The chain joins TRBV5-4 to TRBJ2-4, with 7 bases fitting TRBD2. The germline V gene encodes CDR1 SGHNT and CDR2 YYREEE (reference sequence). CDR3 length equals 15 residues. V shed 1 base and J 7 bases; nucleotides not matched to a gene: 8. The CDR3 loop is CASSLFWDGRNIQYF. The CDR3 DNA sequence: TGTGCCAGCAGCTTGTTTTGGGACGGGAGGAACATTCAGTACTTC. The full variable domain, in which reference TRBV5-4 and TRBJ2-4 provide the parts outside the CDR3, is ETGVTQSPTHLIKTRGQQVTLRCSSQSGHNTVSWYQQALGQGPQFIFQYYREEENGRGNFPPRFSGLQFPNYSSELNVNALELDDSALYLCASSLFWDGRNIQYFGAGTRLSVL.

The chain joins TRBV30 to TRBJ2-3, with 8 bases aligning to TRBD2. V dropped 2 bases and J dropped 4; count of bases not matched to a gene: 8. Germline V lookup: CDR1 GTSNPN, CDR2 SVGIG (reference sequence). The CDR3 spans 15 residues. The CDR3 coding sequence is TGTGCCTGGAGTATCCCGGGGGGGTACGCAGATACGCAGTATTTT. Its translation: CAWSIPGGYADTQYF.

V is TRBV7-7 and J is TRBJ1-6; TRBD1 matches at 7 bases. Losses at the gene ends were 5 bases for V and 0 bases for J; bases not matched to a gene: 10. Germline V gene lookup returns CDR1 SSHAT and CDR2 FNYEAQ (reference sequence). The CDR3 length is 18 residues. In DNA form, the CDR3 reads TGTGCCAGCAGCCCCAGACAGGGAAAACCCTCCTATAATTCACCCCTCCACTTT. Protein sequence: CASSPRQGKPSYNSPLHF.

The chain has TRBV30 and TRBJ2-2, with a tentative D call TRBD1 (5 bases). This CDR3 comprises 14 residues. Looked up from germline, CDR1 is GTSNPN and CDR2 is SVGIG (reference sequence). Trimming pared 8 bases from V and 0 bases from J, leaving 13 bases between. In DNA form, the CDR3 reads TGTGCCGCCTTCGACAGAACGAACACCGGGGAGCTGTTTTTT. Protein product: CAAFDRTNTGELFF.

A single count supports this clone. V and J are TRBV11-2 and TRBJ1-2; no definite D call. V shed 5 bases and J shed 4 bases, with 11 bases lying between them. The CDR3 contains 13 residues. Germline V CDR1 and CDR2: SGHAT, FQNNGV. The CDR3: CASSPEESYGYTF. The CDR3 DNA follows: TGTGCCAGCAGCCCGGAAGAATCCTATGGCTACACCTTC. The full variable domain, in which reference TRBV11-2 and TRBJ1-2 provide the parts outside the CDR3, is EAGVAQSPRYKIIEKRQSVAFWCNPISGHATLYWYQQILGQGPKLLIQFQNNGVVDDSQLPKDRFSAERLKGVDSTLKIQPAKLEDSAVYLCASSPEESYGYTFGSGTRLTVV.

The chain has TRBV13 and TRBJ1-2; the match to TRBD1 covers 7 bases. J gave up 7 bases and V 5 bases, and 13 bases lay outside the gene matches. Germline V gene sequence: CDR1 PRHDT, CDR2 FYEKMQ (reference sequence). The length of the CDR3 is 15 residues. CDR3 coding DNA: TGTGCCAGCAGCGGGAGCTTTACAGGGGTGGGTGGCTACACCTTC. Amino acids: CASSGSFTGVGGYTF. The variable domain in full, completed from reference TRBV13 and TRBJ1-2, reads AAGVIQSPRHLIKEKRETATLKCYPIPRHDTVYWYQQGPGQDPQFLISFYEKMQSDKGSIPDRFSAQQFSDYHSELNMSSLELGDSALYFCASSGSFTGVGGYTFGSGTRLTVV.

The J gene is TRBJ1-6, the V gene TRBV7-8; D is undetermined. V was pared by 6 bases and J by 6 bases, with 12 bases between. Germline lookup yields CDR1 SGHVS and CDR2 FQNEAQ. This CDR3 has 14 amino acids. The CDR3 nucleotides are TGTGCCAGCAGTTCGACGGTTCTTAATTCACCCCTCCACTTT. Its translation: CASSSTVLNSPLHF.

In regard to this clone: The junction shows a germline mismatch at one end, possibly a read error. The gene calls are TRBV5-6 and TRBJ2-7, with D uncertain. The CDR3 runs 13 residues. Looked up from germline, CDR1 is SGHDT and CDR2 is YYEEEE. CDR3 coding DNA: TGTGCCAGCAGCTTAGTCGTTTCCTCCGAGCAGTACTTC. Protein sequence: CASSLVVSSEQYF.

The chain employs TRBV29-1 and TRBJ2-4; unclear D gene. The germline V gene has CDR1 SQVTM and CDR2 ANQGSEA. V was cut by 1 base and J by 7 bases, with 14 bases left in between. The CDR3 spans 14 residues. The CDR3 reads CSVEAVADSNIQYF. The CDR3 DNA follows: TGCAGCGTTGAAGCGGTGGCAGATTCGAACATTCAGTACTTC.

This chain joins TRBV7-7 and TRBJ2-3, with unresolved D. The germline gives CDR1 SSHAT, CDR2 FNYEAQ (reference sequence). Trimming shortened V by 2 bases and J by 4 bases, and 7 bases separated the two germline ends. CDR3 length: 13 residues. CDR3 amino acids: CASSLTRSDTQYF. The CDR3 nucleotides read TGTGCCAGCAGCTTAACCAGGTCAGATACGCAGTATTTT.

At least ten counts were recorded for this clone. The V call is TRBV7-2, the J call TRBJ2-7, with D unclear. Germline CDR1 SGHTA, CDR2 FQGNSA. The CDR3 loop spans 12 amino acids. Trimming removed 1 base at V and 5 bases at J, with 6 bases between. Written as DNA, the CDR3 is TGTGCCAGCAGCTTAGGATCCCACGAGCAGTACTTC. It specifies CASSLGSHEQYF. Variable domain in full (rest from reference TRBV7-2 and TRBJ2-7): GAGVSQSPSNKVTEKGKDVELRCDPISGHTALYWYRQSLGQGLEFLIYFQGNSAPDKSGLPSDRFSAERTGGSVSTLTIQRTQQEDSAVYLCASSLGSHEQYFGPGTRLTVT.

The V and J genes are TRBV7-9 and TRBJ2-5, with 9 bases identical to TRBD1. Germline-derived CDR1 and CDR2 are SEHNR and FQNEAQ (reference sequence). V shed 2 bases, J shed 1 base, and the junction held 8 bases outside the gene matches. The CDR3 contains 17 residues. The chain's CDR3 is CASSLWIWDRAQETQYF. Here the CDR3 DNA reads TGTGCCAGCAGCTTATGGATATGGGACAGGGCCCAAGAGACCCAGTACTTC. The full variable domain, with the rest looked up from reference TRBV7-9 and TRBJ2-5, is DTGVSQNPRHKITKRGQNVTFRCDPISEHNRLYWYRQTLGQGPEFLTYFQNEAQLEKSRLLSDRFSAERPKGSFSTLEIQRTEQGDSAMYLCASSLWIWDRAQETQYFGPGTRLLVL.

V and J are TRBV7-9 and TRBJ2-1; 10 positions agree with TRBD2. With 2 bases clipped from V and 2 bases from J, the junction kept 12 bases outside the gene matches. CDR1 is SEHNR, CDR2 FQNEAQ, per germline (reference sequence). The CDR3 sequence is 19 residues long. CDR3 in DNA: TGTGCCAGCAGCTTACCACTAGCGGGGCCTCGGCAAACCTACAATGAGCAGTTCTTC. Its translation: CASSLPLAGPRQTYNEQFF.